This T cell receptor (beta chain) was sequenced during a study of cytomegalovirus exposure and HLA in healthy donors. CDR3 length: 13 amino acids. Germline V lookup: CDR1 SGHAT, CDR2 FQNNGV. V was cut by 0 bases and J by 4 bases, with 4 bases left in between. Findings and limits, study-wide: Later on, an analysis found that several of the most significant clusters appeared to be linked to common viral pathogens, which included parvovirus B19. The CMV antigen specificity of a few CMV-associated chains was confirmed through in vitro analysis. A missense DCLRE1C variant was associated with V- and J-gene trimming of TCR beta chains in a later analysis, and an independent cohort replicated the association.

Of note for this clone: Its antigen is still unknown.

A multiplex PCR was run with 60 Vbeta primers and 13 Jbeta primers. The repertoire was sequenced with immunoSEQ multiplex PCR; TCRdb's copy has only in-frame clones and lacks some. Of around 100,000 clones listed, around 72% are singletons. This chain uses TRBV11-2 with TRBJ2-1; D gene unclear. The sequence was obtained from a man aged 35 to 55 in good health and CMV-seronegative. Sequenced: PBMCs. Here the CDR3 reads CASSLEAYNEQFF. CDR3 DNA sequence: TGTGCCAGCAGCTTAGAGGCATACAATGAGCAGTTCTTC. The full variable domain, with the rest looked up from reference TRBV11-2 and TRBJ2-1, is EAGVAQSPRYKIIEKRQSVAFWCNPISGHATLYWYQQILGQGPKLLIQFQNNGVVDDSQLPKDRFSAERLKGVDSTLKIQPAKLEDSAVYLCASSLEAYNEQFFGPGTRLTVL.